One and the same sample provided the 26 T cell receptor beta chains below, sequenced in a study of blood T cell repertoires in COVID-19. This table comes from immunoSEQ multiplex PCR, and its TCRdb copy is limited to in-frame clones, with some not included. The repertoire holds 250,000 to 350,000 clones, about 85% seen once, with about 3% in the top ten. The specimen sequenced was PBMCs or T cells enriched from blood (not recorded which). The receptors derive from a woman aged 45 to 65 who had recovered from COVID-19.

V is TRBV6-2 or TRBV6-3 and J is TRBJ2-7; D call uncertain. V was clipped by 5 bases and J by 6 bases, with 8 bases between them. This CDR3 region has 11 residues. Per the germline V gene, CDR1 is MNHEY and CDR2 is SVGEGT. The CDR3 DNA reads as TGTGCCAGCAGTATCTACGGCGAGCAGTACTTC. It translates to CASSIYGEQYF.

This clone has a single count. The rearrangement joins TRBV6-5 to TRBJ1-1; D is possibly TRBD1 (5 bases). Germline assignment: CDR1 MNHEY and CDR2 SVGAGI. V lost 2 bases and J 5 bases, leaving 15 bases between the germline ends. The CDR3 length is 15 residues. CDR3 bases: TGTGCCAGCAGTTACAGGGGTCAGGGAAGGACTGAAGCTTTCTTT. Translated, it gives CASSYRGQGRTEAFF.

The V call is TRBV28, the J call TRBJ1-4, with a tentative D call TRBD1 (6 bases). This CDR3 spans 12 amino acids. Germline-derived CDR1 and CDR2 are MDHEN and SYDVKM. The ends were cut back, 11 bases at V and 5 bases at J, with 12 bases in the middle. In DNA form, the CDR3 reads TGTGCCGCGCGGACAGTGAATGAAAAACTGTTTTTT. Amino acids: CAARTVNEKLFF. The variable domain in full, with the rest retrieved from reference TRBV28 and TRBJ1-4, is DVKVTQSSRYLVKRTGEKVFLECVQDMDHENMFWYRQDPGLGLRLIYFSYDVKMKEKGDIPEGYSVSREKKERFSLILESASTNQTSMYLCAARTVNEKLFFGSGTQLSVL.

This chain connects TRBV6-5 to TRBJ1-4; possible D gene TRBD1, 5 bases. The ends were cut back, 7 bases at V and 5 bases at J, with 11 bases in the middle. Germline CDR1 is MNHEY and CDR2 is SVGAGI. CDR3 length: 13 residues. The CDR3 nucleotides are TGTGCCAGCACCAGGGACTCGAATGAAAAACTGTTTTTT. Protein product: CASTRDSNEKLFF.

The chain is built from TRBV19 and TRBJ1-1, with a tentative D call TRBD1 (6 bases). The V end was cut by 8 bases, the J end by 1 base, with 17 bases between. CDR3 length: 15 residues. The germline V gene has CDR1 LNHDA and CDR2 SQIVND (reference sequence). The CDR3 bases are TGTGCCAGTGCCGAAACAGGGTCTGGGAACACTGAAGCTTTCTTT. It encodes CASAETGSGNTEAFF. Full variable domain (outside the CDR3, taken from reference TRBV19 and TRBJ1-1): DGGITQSPKYLFRKEGQNVTLSCEQNLNHDAMYWYRQDPGQGLRLIYYSQIVNDFQKGDIAEGYSVSREKKESFPLTVTSAQKNPTAFYLCASAETGSGNTEAFFGQGTRLTVV.

In DNA form, the CDR3 reads TGTGCCAGAGGACAGACCCAAGAGACCCAGTACTTC. Residues: CARGQTQETQYF. The chain links TRBV2 to TRBJ2-5; D possibly corresponds to TRBD1 (6 bases). The CDR3 runs 12 residues. V was clipped by 9 bases and J by 1 base, with 9 bases between them. Germline V CDR1 and CDR2: SNHLY, FYNNEI.

This chain links TRBV11-3 with TRBJ2-1; D perhaps matches TRBD1 (5 bases). The length of the CDR3 is 14 residues. Germline lookup yields CDR1 SGHNT and CDR2 YENEEA. Trimming pared 1 base from V and 6 bases from J, leaving 10 bases between. CDR3 protein: CASSLGQGGNEQFF. CDR3 DNA sequence: TGTGCCAGCAGCTTAGGTCAGGGCGGCAATGAGCAGTTCTTC.

The rearrangement links TRBV4-3 to TRBJ2-1; D is perhaps TRBD2 (5 bases). The CDR3 totals 15 residues. Germline values: CDR1 LGHNA, CDR2 YSLEER. V was clipped by 4 bases and J by 9 bases, with 19 bases between them. The CDR3 nucleotides are TGCGCCAGCAGCCGAAGCGGCCCCCCTACAAGTGAGCAGTTCTTC. Translated: CASSRSGPPTSEQFF.

The chain combines TRBV3-1 (or the pseudogene TRBV3-2) with TRBJ2-7, with D possibly TRBD1 on 6 matching bases. In germline, CDR1 is LGHDT, CDR2 YNNKEL (reference sequence). V lost 4 bases and J 5 bases, leaving 15 bases between the germline ends. The CDR3 runs 14 residues. The CDR3 sequence: CASSLNRVLNEQYF. The CDR3 DNA is TGTGCCAGCAGCCTAAACAGGGTTCTGAACGAGCAGTACTTC.

CDR3 sequence (DNA): TGTGCCAGCAGCTTGATGAGCGGGAGGTACGAGCAGTACTTC. This sequence encodes CASSLMSGRYEQYF. This chain joins TRBV7-2 and TRBJ2-7, with 9 bases lining up with TRBD2. V shed 3 bases, J shed 4 bases, and the junction held 4 bases outside the gene matches. Germline-derived CDR1 and CDR2 are SGHTA and FQGNSA. The CDR3 totals 14 residues.

This clone was detected once. V usage is TRBV7-2 and J usage is TRBJ2-4; TRBD2 agrees at 11 bases. CDR3 length: 16 amino acids. Germline CDR1 SGHTA, CDR2 FQGNSA. V lost 1 base and J lost 6; bases outside the gene matches: 5. CDR3 nucleotide sequence: TGTGCCAGCAGCTTAGGGTCCGGGACTAGCGGAAACATTCAGTACTTC. The encoded protein is CASSLGSGTSGNIQYF.

This chain connects TRBV6-5 to TRBJ1-1, with D tentatively TRBD1 (6 bases). The CDR3 is made up of 15 amino acids. V was pared by 8 bases and J by 3 bases, with 19 bases between. CDR1 is MNHEY, CDR2 SVGAGI, per germline. This CDR3 reads CASGRGGSGDTEAFF. CDR3 DNA: TGTGCCAGCGGCCGGGGGGGCTCAGGGGACACTGAAGCTTTCTTT.

The V call is TRBV5-4, the J call TRBJ1-1, with 9 bases aligning to TRBD1. Germline V lookup: CDR1 SGHNT, CDR2 YYREEE (reference sequence). V trimming: 4 bases; J trimming: 4 bases; junction bases outside the gene matches: 8. The CDR3 consists of 15 residues. The CDR3 sequence: CASSPGQGGFTEAFF. CDR3 DNA sequence: TGTGCCAGCAGCCCGGGACAGGGAGGATTCACTGAAGCTTTCTTT. Based on the CDR3 plus reference TRBV5-4 and TRBJ1-1, the full variable domain is ETGVTQSPTHLIKTRGQQVTLRCSSQSGHNTVSWYQQALGQGPQFIFQYYREEENGRGNFPPRFSGLQFPNYSSELNVNALELDDSALYLCASSPGQGGFTEAFFGQGTRLTVV.

This clone occurred once. The genes are TRBV10-3 and TRBJ1-1, with D hard to call. V shed 4 bases and J shed 1 base, with 10 bases lying between them. The CDR3 loop spans 14 amino acids. Germline-derived CDR1 and CDR2 are ENHRY and SYGVKD. This CDR3 reads CAISAQQQNTEAFF. The CDR3 DNA sequence: TGTGCCATCAGTGCGCAACAACAGAACACTGAAGCTTTCTTT.

CDR3: CSVEASAIYGYTF. CDR3 nucleotide sequence: TGCAGCGTTGAAGCAAGTGCGATCTATGGCTACACCTTC. The chain has TRBV29-1 and TRBJ1-2; D not resolved. This CDR3 region has 13 residues. Germline lookup yields CDR1 SQVTM and CDR2 ANQGSEA. V dropped 1 base and J dropped 4 bases, with 10 bases sitting between them.

V usage is TRBV16 and J usage is TRBJ2-7; D not certain. Germline V gene sequence: CDR1 KGHSY, CDR2 FQNENV. Between the trimmed V and J ends, which lost 0 bases and 3 bases, there was a span of 6 bases. The CDR3 is 13 amino acids. The CDR3 region has the DNA TGTGCCAGCAGCCAATCCCCCAGCTACGAGCAGTACTTC. Its protein product is CASSQSPSYEQYF.

V usage is TRBV14 and J usage is TRBJ2-1; the match to TRBD2 covers 11 bases. CDR3 size: 19 residues. CDR1 is SGHDN, CDR2 FVKESK, per germline. V shed 1 base and J 4 bases; nucleotides not matched to a gene: 12. For the CDR3, the DNA is TGTGCCAGCAGCCAAGTAGCTAGCGGGAGGTCCCGAATTTACAATGAGCAGTTCTTC. Amino acid sequence: CASSQVASGRSRIYNEQFF.

The chain couples TRBV19 to TRBJ1-1, with TRBD1 matching 9 bases. The CDR3 totals 15 residues. Trimming took 5 bases from V and 1 from J; bases not matched to a gene: 5. Germline values: CDR1 LNHDA, CDR2 SQIVND (reference sequence). Here the CDR3 DNA reads TGTGCCAGTAGTCCGAAGACAGGGGGGAACACTGAAGCTTTCTTT. Residues: CASSPKTGGNTEAFF. The full variable domain, its missing parts supplied by reference TRBV19 and TRBJ1-1, is DGGITQSPKYLFRKEGQNVTLSCEQNLNHDAMYWYRQDPGQGLRLIYYSQIVNDFQKGDIAEGYSVSREKKESFPLTVTSAQKNPTAFYLCASSPKTGGNTEAFFGQGTRLTVV.

The rearrangement links TRBV6-4 to TRBJ2-1, with 11 bases that match TRBD2. Per germline, CDR1 MRHNA and CDR2 SNTAGT. CDR3 size: 15 residues. V lost 3 bases, J lost 7 bases, and 5 bases stayed unmatched. The CDR3 loop reads CASSELAGGQNEQFF. The CDR3 region has the DNA TGTGCCAGCAGTGAGTTAGCGGGAGGGCAGAATGAGCAGTTCTTC.

The chain uses TRBV6-5 and TRBJ2-2; 7 bases are shared with TRBD2. J gave up 0 bases and V 7 bases, and 5 bases lay outside the gene matches. The germline CDR1 and CDR2 sequences are MNHEY and SVGAGI. The CDR3 runs to 15 residues. The chain's CDR3 is CASTGTTTNTGELFF. The CDR3 DNA sequence: TGTGCCAGCACCGGGACTACCACGAACACCGGGGAGCTGTTTTTT.

The gene calls are TRBV3-1 (or the pseudogene TRBV3-2) and TRBJ1-5; the match to TRBD1 covers 7 bases. CDR3 size: 12 residues. The germline V gene has CDR1 LGHDT and CDR2 YNNKEL (reference sequence). V shed 5 bases, J shed 11 bases, and the junction held 6 bases outside the gene matches. In nucleotides, the CDR3 is TGTGCCAGCAGCGACGCAGGGGGATCCCAGCATTTT. Translation: CASSDAGGSQHF.

The chain recombines TRBV7-3 with TRBJ2-1; D ambiguous. Germline CDR1 is SGHTA and CDR2 is FQGTGA. This CDR3 contains 15 residues. The V end lost 1 base, the J end lost 0 bases, and 7 bases lay between the germline ends. The CDR3, as DNA: TGTGCCAGCAGCTTAAACCCGAGCTCCTACAATGAGCAGTTCTTC. This codes for CASSLNPSSYNEQFF.

The V gene is TRBV2, the J gene TRBJ1-3; D is unclear. Trimming took off 6 bases at V and 0 bases at J, with 9 bases between the two ends. CDR3 length equals 14 residues. Germline CDR1 is SNHLY and CDR2 is FYNNEI. The CDR3 sequence is CASRRESSGNTIYF. DNA for the CDR3: TGTGCCAGCAGGCGCGAGAGCTCTGGAAACACCATATATTTT.

This chain uses TRBV7-9 with TRBJ2-3, with TRBD2 matching 10 bases. The V and J ends lost 2 bases and 3 bases, in that order; junction bases with no gene match: 5. Germline V gene sequence: CDR1 SEHNR, CDR2 FQNEAQ (reference sequence). The CDR3 spans 16 residues. CDR3 sequence reads: CASSLPAGGPTDTQYF. For the CDR3, the DNA is TGTGCCAGCAGCTTACCAGCGGGAGGGCCTACAGATACGCAGTATTTT. The whole variable domain, filled in from reference TRBV7-9 and TRBJ2-3, reads DTGVSQNPRHKITKRGQNVTFRCDPISEHNRLYWYRQTLGQGPEFLTYFQNEAQLEKSRLLSDRFSAERPKGSFSTLEIQRTEQGDSAMYLCASSLPAGGPTDTQYFGPGTRLTVL.

V is TRBV24-1 and J is TRBJ2-7; D gene ambiguous. Trimming left V 3 bases short and J 2 bases short, with 16 bases between. The CDR3 is 16 amino acids. CDR1 is KGHDR, CDR2 SFDVKD, per germline. For the CDR3, the DNA is TGTGCCACCAGTGATAGCGCCCCGTCGTCGGCCTACGAGCAGTACTTC. This gives the protein CATSDSAPSSAYEQYF.

This sequence joins TRBV29-1 and TRBJ1-1; no definite D call. The CDR3 length is 12 residues. V was cut by 3 bases and J by 0 bases, with 5 bases left in between. Germline lookup yields CDR1 SQVTM and CDR2 ANQGSEA. Here the CDR3 reads CSVDNMNTEAFF. The CDR3 DNA follows: TGCAGCGTTGACAACATGAACACTGAAGCTTTCTTT.